This T cell receptor beta chain was recovered during a study of blood T cells in healthy people across ages. This clonotype was picked up many times. For the second PCR, which ran for 7 to 11 cycles, a sample-barcoded 5' primer and a J-beta primer mix were used. One entry per CDR3 protein results from TCRdb running MiXCR on the 5' RACE reads. The sample lists about 560,000 distinct CDR3 sequences; 27% were seen once. Isolated per sample were at least 6 million PBMCs. The V gene lost 6 bases and the J gene lost 0 bases, with 15 bases spanning the gap. CDR1 SQVTM and CDR2 ANQGSEA come from the germline V gene. The CDR3 is 15 amino acids. The same sample was also studied in work on T cells of mothers and their children. As reported in that work: Donors comprised three healthy Caucasian mothers plus their six children. In cDNA synthesis, all of the extracted RNA was used at 1.5 ug per 15 ul. The second PCR's M1S primer added sample barcodes and 2-4 random nucleotides.

V gene TRBV29-1 combines with J gene TRBJ2-1, with a tentative D call TRBD1 (6 bases). The sequence was collected from a boy younger than 10 in good health. Sequenced input: blood. The CDR3 DNA reads TGCAGCGTCAACCCGGACAGCCTCTCCTACAATGAGCAGTTCTTC. This codes for CSVNPDSLSYNEQFF.